What follows are 23 T cell receptor beta chains derived from one specimen sequenced in a study of blood T cell repertoires in COVID-19. Measured with immunoSEQ multiplex PCR; TCRdb has only the in-frame clones, and not every one. The data show about 340,000 clones, with about 88% seen just once and around 6.6% held by the top ten. The sequenced material came from peripheral blood. The receptors shown here come from an older woman with COVID-19, enrolled during active disease.

J is TRBJ1-5 and V is TRBV28; 7 positions match TRBD1. The trim removed 8 bases at V and 2 bases at J, leaving 3 bases unmatched. Germline V lookup: CDR1 MDHEN, CDR2 SYDVKM. The CDR3 is 13 amino acids. This CDR3 is CASSTGGNQPQHF. The CDR3 DNA follows: TGTGCCAGCTCCACAGGGGGCAATCAGCCCCAGCATTTT.

This chain uses TRBV4-3 with TRBJ1-5; D gene unclear. The germline V gene has CDR1 LGHNA and CDR2 YSLEER. V was cut by 0 bases and J by 7 bases, with 13 bases left in between. The length of the CDR3 is 15 residues. In nucleotides, the CDR3 is TGCGCCAGCAGCCAAGATCTCAGGTCGGGGCAGCCCCAGCATTTT. Its protein product is CASSQDLRSGQPQHF.

This clone has only a few counts. The chain uses TRBV5-1 and TRBJ2-7; tentative D call: TRBD1 (7 bases). The germline V and J ends were trimmed by 3 bases and 7 bases, with 17 bases remaining between them. The germline CDR1 and CDR2 sequences are SGHRS and YFSETQ. The CDR3 covers 14 residues. CDR3 nucleotide sequence: TGCGCCAGCAGCTGGATCCTCCAGGGGGGAGAGCAGTACTTC. It yields the protein CASSWILQGGEQYF.

The chain is built from TRBV5-1 and TRBJ1-3; D possibly corresponds to TRBD1 (5 bases). Looked up from germline, CDR1 is SGHRS and CDR2 is YFSETQ. V was cut by 4 bases and J by 8 bases, with 13 bases left in between. The CDR3 is made up of 13 amino acids. CDR3 region: CASSGTERDTIYF. The CDR3 coding sequence is TGCGCCAGCAGCGGGACCGAGCGGGACACCATATATTTT. The whole variable domain, filled in from reference TRBV5-1 and TRBJ1-3, reads KAGVTQTPRYLIKTRGQQVTLSCSPISGHRSVSWYQQTPGQGLQFLFEYFSETQRNKGNFPGRFSGRQFSNSRSEMNVSTLELGDSALYLCASSGTERDTIYFGEGSWLTVV.

The sample holds many counts of this clone. This same CDR3 is encoded by further DNA sequences in the sample. The CDR3 nucleotides are TGTGCCAGCATCCCCGGAGTGAACACTGAAGCTTTCTTT. Amino acid sequence: CASIPGVNTEAFF. This rearrangement joins TRBV12-3 or TRBV12-4 to TRBJ1-1; D is unclear. The V end lost 7 bases, the J end lost 0 bases, and 9 bases lay between the germline ends. The CDR3 runs 13 residues.

The rearrangement links TRBV19 to TRBJ1-1; the D is unclear. Germline V gene data show CDR1 as LNHDA and CDR2 as SQIVND (reference sequence). V lost 1 base and J lost 4, with 7 bases in between. The CDR3 runs to 13 residues. This CDR3 reads CASSIAQATEAFF. DNA for the CDR3: TGTGCCAGTAGTATAGCCCAGGCCACTGAAGCTTTCTTT.

This clone showed up just a few times. The chain combines TRBV28 with TRBJ1-4; D remains unclear. V was shortened by 6 bases and J by 8 bases, with 10 bases between the two germline ends. Germline lookup yields CDR1 MDHEN and CDR2 SYDVKM. There are 12 residues in the CDR3. The DNA of the CDR3 is TGTGCCAGCAGCCGAGGAAGGGAAAAACTGTTTTTT. Protein product: CASSRGREKLFF.

The V gene is TRBV5-1, the J gene TRBJ2-5, with D possibly being TRBD1 (5 bases). CDR1 is SGHRS, CDR2 YFSETQ, per germline. V lost 1 base and J 5 bases, leaving 9 bases between the germline ends. This CDR3 comprises 13 residues. In DNA, the CDR3 is TGCGCCAGCAGCTTGTCAGGGTTGGAGACCCAGTACTTC. Amino acids: CASSLSGLETQYF.

The gene calls are TRBV11-2 and TRBJ2-5; 9 nucleotides match TRBD2. The V segment lost 5 bases and the J segment 7 bases; nucleotides outside the gene matches: 5. The CDR3 length is 13 residues. Germline V gives CDR1 SGHAT, CDR2 FQNNGV. The CDR3 loop is CASSLERGVTQYF. CDR3 in DNA: TGTGCCAGCAGCCTCGAGCGGGGGGTGACCCAGTACTTC.

The CDR3 DNA sequence: TGCGCCAGCAGACCGGGACTAGGCACAGATACGCAGTATTTT. Encoded protein: CASRPGLGTDTQYF. The chain recombines TRBV10-2 with TRBJ2-3, with 8 positions matching TRBD2. Germline assignment: CDR1 WSHSY and CDR2 SAAADI. This CDR3 spans 14 amino acids. Losses at the gene ends were 6 bases for V and 1 base for J; bases not matched to a gene: 3.

This chain uses TRBV19 with TRBJ2-7; TRBD1 agrees at 7 bases. This CDR3 comprises 13 residues. CDR1 is LNHDA and CDR2 is SQIVND in the germline V gene (reference sequence). V lost 9 bases, J lost 3 bases, and 8 bases stayed unmatched. The CDR3 loop is CASRTAGGYEQYF. The CDR3 bases are TGTGCCAGCAGGACAGCAGGGGGCTACGAGCAGTACTTC.

The V and J genes are TRBV5-1 and TRBJ1-5; 9 nucleotides align to TRBD1. This CDR3 comprises 14 residues. Germline CDR1 is SGHRS and CDR2 is YFSETQ. Trimming cost V 1 base and J 10 bases; bases outside gene matches: 6. The CDR3 DNA reads as TGCGCCAGCAGCTTGTCCGGGACAGGGCCACCCCAGCATTTT. Translated: CASSLSGTGPPQHF. Drawing the rest from reference TRBV5-1 and TRBJ1-5, the complete variable domain is KAGVTQTPRYLIKTRGQQVTLSCSPISGHRSVSWYQQTPGQGLQFLFEYFSETQRNKGNFPGRFSGRQFSNSRSEMNVSTLELGDSALYLCASSLSGTGPPQHFGDGTRLSIL.

The chain has TRBV6-6 and TRBJ1-1, with D maybe TRBD1 (5 bases). The CDR3 runs to 12 residues. Trimming shortened V by 8 bases and J by 1 base, and 8 bases separated the two germline ends. Germline CDR1 MNHNY, CDR2 SVGAGI (reference sequence). In DNA form, the CDR3 reads TGTGCCAGCGAGGACACGAACACTGAAGCTTTCTTT. Its protein product is CASEDTNTEAFF.

The chain links TRBV5-1 to TRBJ1-4; TRBD1 agrees at 12 bases. From germline, CDR1 is SGHRS and CDR2 YFSETQ. The CDR3 is 17 residues long. With V trimmed by 4 bases and J by 2 bases, 6 bases remained unmatched. The CDR3 is CASSTGQGALTNEKLFF. The CDR3 region has the DNA TGCGCCAGCAGCACGGGACAGGGGGCACTCACTAATGAAAAACTGTTTTTT.

The CDR3: CAIKGDRGSNEQFF. CDR3 nucleotide sequence: TGTGCCATAAAGGGGGACAGGGGGTCCAATGAGCAGTTCTTC. The chain carries TRBV28 and TRBJ2-1; the match to TRBD1 covers 11 bases. Trimming cost V 10 bases and J 6 bases; bases outside gene matches: 8. Per germline, CDR1 MDHEN and CDR2 SYDVKM. The CDR3 runs to 14 residues.

The chain uses TRBV28 and TRBJ2-7; 10 bases fit TRBD1. The V and J ends lost 3 bases and 4 bases, in that order; junction bases with no gene match: 9. The germline CDR1 and CDR2 sequences are MDHEN and SYDVKM. The CDR3 has 16 amino acids. The CDR3: CASSFPGQGDWYEQYF. As DNA, the CDR3 is TGTGCCAGCAGTTTCCCCGGACAGGGGGATTGGTACGAGCAGTACTTC. Combining the CDR3 with reference TRBV28 and TRBJ2-7 gives the whole variable domain DVKVTQSSRYLVKRTGEKVFLECVQDMDHENMFWYRQDPGLGLRLIYFSYDVKMKEKGDIPEGYSVSREKKERFSLILESASTNQTSMYLCASSFPGQGDWYEQYFGPGTRLTVT.

The chain uses TRBV5-4 and TRBJ1-3; TRBD1 aligns across 7 bases. CDR1 is SGHNT, CDR2 YYREEE, per germline (reference sequence). CDR3 length: 15 amino acids. After removal of 4 bases from V and 0 bases from J, the junction contained 4 bases not matched to a gene. As DNA, the CDR3 is TGTGCCAGCAGCCTGCAGGGGGACTCTGGAAACACCATATATTTT. Encoded protein: CASSLQGDSGNTIYF. The full variable domain, its missing parts supplied by reference TRBV5-4 and TRBJ1-3, is ETGVTQSPTHLIKTRGQQVTLRCSSQSGHNTVSWYQQALGQGPQFIFQYYREEENGRGNFPPRFSGLQFPNYSSELNVNALELDDSALYLCASSLQGDSGNTIYFGEGSWLTVV.

The V call is TRBV6-5, the J call TRBJ1-3; a possible D gene is TRBD1 (6 bases). The CDR3 length is 13 residues. Looked up from germline, CDR1 is MNHEY and CDR2 is SVGAGI. V was clipped by 6 bases and J by 7 bases, with 13 bases between them. In DNA form, the CDR3 reads TGTGCCAGCAGCCTTGGACAGCCGAACACCATATATTTT. Protein product: CASSLGQPNTIYF.

The CDR3 bases are TGTGCCAGCAGGCTTAGCTCAGGGGTTGGTGGCAATCAGCCCCAGCATTTT. This encodes CASRLSSGVGGNQPQHF. The chain employs TRBV27 and TRBJ1-5; possible D gene TRBD1, 6 bases. V lost 6 bases and J 2 bases, leaving 20 bases between the germline ends. CDR1 is MNHEY, CDR2 SMNVEV, per germline (reference sequence). CDR3 length: 17 residues.

The chain has TRBV18 and TRBJ1-2, with TRBD1 matching 8 bases. The CDR3 extends over 14 amino acids. Looked up from germline, CDR1 is KGHSH and CDR2 is LQKENI. Losses at the gene ends were 3 bases for V and 3 bases for J; bases not matched to a gene: 3. CDR3 in amino acids: CASSPSTGDYGYTF. The CDR3 region has the DNA TGTGCCAGCTCACCCTCGACAGGGGACTATGGCTACACCTTC.

The CDR3 DNA sequence: TGTGCCAGCAGCGTAGCATACGACAGGGGCTCTGGGGCCAACGTCCTGACTTTC. Translated, it gives CASSVAYDRGSGANVLTF. The gene calls are TRBV9 and TRBJ2-6; 8 positions match TRBD1. Germline-derived CDR1 and CDR2 are SGDLS and YYNGEE. With 0 bases clipped from V and 0 bases from J, the junction kept 5 bases outside the gene matches. CDR3 size: 18 residues. Combining the CDR3 with reference TRBV9 and TRBJ2-6 gives the whole variable domain DSGVTQTPKHLITATGQRVTLRCSPRSGDLSVYWYQQSLDQGLQFLIQYYNGEERAKGNILERFSAQQFPDLHSELNLSSLELGDSALYFCASSVAYDRGSGANVLTFGAGSRLTVL.

The V gene is TRBV28, the J gene TRBJ1-2; D unclear. The CDR3 sequence is 11 residues long. The germline V gene has CDR1 MDHEN and CDR2 SYDVKM. V lost 10 bases to trimming and J lost 6 bases, with 12 bases between them. CDR3 nucleotides: TGTGCCACCCCCAGTGGCCATGGCTACACCTTC. Protein sequence: CATPSGHGYTF.

In nucleotides, the CDR3 is TGTGCCAGCAGCTTCTTAACATCCGGCTACACCTTC. Translated: CASSFLTSGYTF. The rearrangement uses TRBV5-6 and TRBJ1-2; D not resolved. Germline CDR1 reads SGHDT; CDR2 reads YYEEEE. This CDR3 has 12 amino acids. V lost 2 bases to trimming and J lost 8 bases, with 10 bases between them.